This TCR beta chain comes out of a study of tumor-infiltrating lymphocytes in primary liver carcinoma. This clonotype showed up just a few times. Its antigen is undetermined. One end of the junction does not line up with germline, which may come from a read error. From approximately 20-30 mg of unsorted bulk tissue, DNA and RNA were co-extracted together. Patients had chronic HBV infection and were treatment-naive. Five separate regions per tumor were sampled. Study-wide results and caveats: The study found only about 8-24% of top clones in all five tumor regions.

The input was around 530 ng total RNA; TCR beta cDNA was made from it with a constant-region primer. ARM-PCR, slightly modified, supplied the TCR beta libraries through three nested multiplex PCR rounds. Amplification in the first two PCR rounds was performed using TRBV1-TRBV30 forward primers and a C-beta reverse primer for approximately 10 cycles each. TCRdb reanalysed the multiplex PCR reads using MiXCR and keeps one entry per CDR3 protein. The table lists about 100,000 distinct CDR3 sequences, around two thirds of them singletons. CDR3 size: 15 residues. The germline V gene encodes CDR1 SGHAT and CDR2 FQNNGV.

This sequence was found in a woman aged 55-70 years with primary liver carcinoma and hepatitis B virus infection. The sequenced sample consisted of liver tumor tissue from sampling region 2. Sample subset: tumor region T2, inferior pole. The chain has TRBV11-2 and TRBJ1-1; D perhaps matches TRBD1 (5 bases). For the CDR3, the DNA is TGTGCCACCAGCTTAGAGAGGGGTGGCGGCACCGAAGCTTTCTTT. Its translation: CATSLERGGGTEAFF. The whole variable domain, remainder taken from reference TRBV11-2 and TRBJ1-1, is EAGVAQSPRYKIIEKRQSVAFWCNPISGHATLYWYQQILGQGPKLLIQFQNNGVVDDSQLPKDRFSAERLKGVDSTLKIQPAKLEDSAVYLCATSLERGGGTEAFFGQGTRLTVV.